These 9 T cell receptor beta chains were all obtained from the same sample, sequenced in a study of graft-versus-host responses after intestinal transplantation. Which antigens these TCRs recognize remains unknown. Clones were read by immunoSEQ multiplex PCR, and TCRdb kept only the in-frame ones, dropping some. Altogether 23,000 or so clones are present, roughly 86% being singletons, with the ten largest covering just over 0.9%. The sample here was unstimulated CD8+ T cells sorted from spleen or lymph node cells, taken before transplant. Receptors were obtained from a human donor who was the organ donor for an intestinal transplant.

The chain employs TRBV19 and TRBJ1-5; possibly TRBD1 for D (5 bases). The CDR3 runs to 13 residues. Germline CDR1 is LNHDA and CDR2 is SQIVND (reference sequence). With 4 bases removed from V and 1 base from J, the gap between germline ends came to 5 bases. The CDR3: CASSRGSNQPQHF. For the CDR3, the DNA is TGTGCCAGTAGTAGGGGCAGCAATCAGCCCCAGCATTTT. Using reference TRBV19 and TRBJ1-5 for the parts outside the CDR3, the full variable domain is DGGITQSPKYLFRKEGQNVTLSCEQNLNHDAMYWYRQDPGQGLRLIYYSQIVNDFQKGDIAEGYSVSREKKESFPLTVTSAQKNPTAFYLCASSRGSNQPQHFGDGTRLSIL.

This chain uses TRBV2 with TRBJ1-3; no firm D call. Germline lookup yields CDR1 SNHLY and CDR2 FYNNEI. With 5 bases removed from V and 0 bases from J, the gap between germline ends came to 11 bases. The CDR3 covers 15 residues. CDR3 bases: TGTGCCAGCAGTAAAAGACACTACTCTGGAAACACCATATATTTT. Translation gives CASSKRHYSGNTIYF.

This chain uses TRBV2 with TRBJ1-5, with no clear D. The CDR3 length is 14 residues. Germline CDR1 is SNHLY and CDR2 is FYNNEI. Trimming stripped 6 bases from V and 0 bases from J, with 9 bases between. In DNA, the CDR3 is TGTGCCAGCAGGAGGAGGAATAGCAATCAGCCCCAGCATTTT. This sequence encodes CASRRRNSNQPQHF.

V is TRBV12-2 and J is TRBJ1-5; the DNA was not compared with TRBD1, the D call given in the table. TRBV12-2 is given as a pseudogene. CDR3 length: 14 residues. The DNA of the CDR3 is TGTGCAAGTCGCTTAGAAGGACACAATCAGCCCCAGCATTTT. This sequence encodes CASRLEGHNQPQHF.

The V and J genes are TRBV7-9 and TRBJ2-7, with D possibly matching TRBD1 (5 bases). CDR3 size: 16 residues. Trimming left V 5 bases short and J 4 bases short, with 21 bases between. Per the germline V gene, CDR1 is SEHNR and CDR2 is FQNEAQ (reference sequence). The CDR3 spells CASSPTTGPDIYEQYF. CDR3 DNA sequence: TGTGCCAGCAGCCCGACGACCGGACCGGACATTTACGAGCAGTACTTC.

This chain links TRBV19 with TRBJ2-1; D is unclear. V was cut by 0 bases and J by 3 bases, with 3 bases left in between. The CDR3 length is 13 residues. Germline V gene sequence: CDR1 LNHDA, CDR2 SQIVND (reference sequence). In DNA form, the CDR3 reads TGTGCCAGTAGTATAGACGGCTACAATGAGCAGTTCTTC. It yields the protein CASSIDGYNEQFF.

CDR3 amino acids: CASSITLAGNTIYF. The CDR3 nucleotides read TGTGCCAGTAGTATAACTTTAGCTGGAAACACCATATATTTT. The chain combines TRBV19 with TRBJ1-3; unclear D gene. The germline V and J ends were trimmed by 2 bases and 2 bases, with 7 bases remaining between them. Per the germline V gene, CDR1 is LNHDA and CDR2 is SQIVND (reference sequence). This CDR3 region has 14 residues.

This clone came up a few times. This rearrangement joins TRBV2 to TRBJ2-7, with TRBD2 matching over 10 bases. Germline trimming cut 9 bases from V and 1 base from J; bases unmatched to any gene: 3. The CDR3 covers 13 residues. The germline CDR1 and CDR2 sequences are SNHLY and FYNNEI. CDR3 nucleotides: TGTGCCAGAGCGGGGGGGACTTCCTACGAGCAGTACTTC. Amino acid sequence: CARAGGTSYEQYF. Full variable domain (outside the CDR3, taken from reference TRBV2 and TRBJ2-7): EPEVTQTPSHQVTQMGQEVILRCVPISNHLYFYWYRQILGQKVEFLVSFYNNEISEKSEIFDDQFSVERPDGSNFTLKIRSTKLEDSAMYFCARAGGTSYEQYFGPGTRLTVT.

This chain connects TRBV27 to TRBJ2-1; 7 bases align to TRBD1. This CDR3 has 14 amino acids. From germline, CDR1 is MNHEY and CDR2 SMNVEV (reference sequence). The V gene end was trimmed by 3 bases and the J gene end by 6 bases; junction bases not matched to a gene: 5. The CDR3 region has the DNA TGTGCCAGCAGTTTTAGGGGGCGCATCAATGAGCAGTTCTTC. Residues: CASSFRGRINEQFF.